Below are 21 T cell receptor beta chains sequenced from a single sample in a study of blood T cells in healthy people across ages (dated by TCRdb to about 2015). The library relied on 5' RACE. TCRdb shows the sequencer as Illumina HiSeq 2500. A second roughly 7 to 11 cycle PCR used a sample-barcoded 5' primer and a J-beta primer mix. TCRdb reprocessed the public reads (quality trimming at Q25 with fastp, clone calling with MiXCR) and kept in-frame beta chains. Here each entry gathers all rows of one CDR3 protein and keeps the most common genes and DNA. The sample yields roughly 1.6 million distinct CDR3 sequences; roughly 32% were counted once. Around 11% of the sample belongs to the ten largest clones. The specimen sequenced was blood. The receptors shown here come from a woman in her twenties or thirties in good health.

J is TRBJ2-5 and V is TRBV7-9, with 8 bases that match TRBD2. The CDR3 runs 12 residues. Germline V gene data show CDR1 as SEHNR and CDR2 as FQNEAQ (reference sequence). With 5 bases clipped from V and 11 bases from J, the junction kept 7 bases outside the gene matches. CDR3 amino acids: CASSQLQREQYF. The CDR3 DNA is TGTGCCAGCAGCCAGCTCCAGCGGGAGCAGTACTTC.

The V and J genes are TRBV5-5 and TRBJ2-7; D ambiguous. The CDR3 is 16 amino acids. Between the trimmed V and J ends, which lost 1 base and 4 bases, there was a span of 18 bases. Germline assignment: CDR1 SGHKS and CDR2 YYEKEE (reference sequence). This chain's CDR3 is CASSLILGSPLYEQYF. The CDR3, as DNA: TGTGCCAGCAGCTTGATACTCGGCAGCCCGCTATACGAGCAGTACTTC.

This clonotype has more than one count but fewer than ten. The chain carries TRBV6-6 and TRBJ2-7, with 9 bases that match TRBD1. V lost 6 bases to trimming and J lost 9 bases; unmatched junction nucleotides: 15. The CDR3 consists of 15 residues. Germline V gene data show CDR1 as MNHNY and CDR2 as SVGAGI (reference sequence). CDR3 residues: CASSDPGTGTMGQYF. The CDR3 DNA reads as TGTGCCAGCAGCGATCCCGGGACAGGGACAATGGGGCAGTACTTC.

This clonotype was counted only a few times. This rearrangement joins TRBV9 to TRBJ2-1; TRBD2 matches 12 bases. The CDR3 has 16 amino acids. Germline CDR1 reads SGDLS; CDR2 reads YYNGEE. V gave up 3 bases and J gave up 4 bases; unmatched junction bases: 5. For the CDR3, the DNA is TGTGCCAGCAGCGCCCGACTAGCGGGGGCATACAATGAGCAGTTCTTC. Its protein product is CASSARLAGAYNEQFF.

V gene TRBV28 combines with J gene TRBJ2-5, with D possibly TRBD2 on 6 matching bases. The germline CDR1 and CDR2 sequences are MDHEN and SYDVKM. This CDR3 has 13 residues. The V end was cut by 10 bases, the J end by 5 bases, with 17 bases between. The CDR3 here is CATRQEGRETQYF. The DNA for the CDR3 is TGTGCCACCAGGCAGGAGGGACGGGAGACCCAGTACTTC.

In its sample, this clonotype was seen once. The chain combines TRBV20-1 with TRBJ2-5; D ambiguous. V was trimmed by 5 bases and J by 4 bases, leaving 17 bases between them. The CDR3 extends over 14 amino acids. Germline CDR1 is DFQATT and CDR2 is SNEGSKA (reference sequence). As DNA, the CDR3 is TGCAGTGCTGGGGTTTACGGAGTAACAGAGACCCAGTACTTC. It translates to CSAGVYGVTETQYF.

For this clonotype: A read error may explain this, as a much larger clone is one base away. V and J are TRBV7-2 and TRBJ2-7; D unclear. V was pared by 3 bases and J by 0 bases, with 9 bases between. Per the germline V gene, CDR1 is SGHTA and CDR2 is FQGNSA. The CDR3 spans 14 residues. CDR3: CTSSLLSLSYEQYF. DNA for the CDR3: TGTACCAGCAGCTTGCTATCCCTCTCCTACGAGCAGTACTTC.

The table lists this clonotype with a few counts. For the CDR3, the DNA is TGCAGCGTTGGGTCAGATGGAAACACCATATATTTT. Translating it yields CSVGSDGNTIYF. The chain is built from TRBV29-1 and TRBJ1-3, with D unclear. The germline V and J ends were trimmed by 4 bases and 3 bases, with 7 bases remaining between them. This CDR3 region has 12 residues. The V gene's germline CDR1 is SQVTM and CDR2 ANQGSEA.

This chain connects TRBV10-3 to TRBJ1-2; D possibly corresponds to TRBD1 (5 bases). The CDR3 is made up of 14 amino acids. Trimming pared 3 bases from V and 2 bases from J, leaving 10 bases between. Germline CDR1 ENHRY, CDR2 SYGVKD. CDR3 nucleotides: TGTGCCATCAGTGAAGGGGTCTCGAACTATGGCTACACCTTC. Translating it yields CAISEGVSNYGYTF.

The chain links TRBV9 to TRBJ2-7; D is undetermined. Germline lookup yields CDR1 SGDLS and CDR2 YYNGEE. CDR3 size: 15 residues. Trimming took off 0 bases at V and 0 bases at J, with 10 bases between the two ends. Here the CDR3 reads CASSVGDGTSYEQYF. In DNA form, the CDR3 reads TGTGCCAGCAGCGTAGGTGACGGTACCTCCTACGAGCAGTACTTC.

Turning to this clonotype: A read error is possible here, since a much larger clone lies one base away. The J gene is TRBJ2-6, the V gene TRBV6-1; D perhaps matches TRBD1 (5 bases). The germline V gene encodes CDR1 MNHNS and CDR2 SASEGT. There are 14 residues in the CDR3. This CDR3 is CASSEYAGANVPTF. For the CDR3, the DNA is TGTGCCAGCAGTGAATACGCTGGGGCCAACGTCCCGACTTTC.

V and J are TRBV24-1 and TRBJ2-1; D not certain. V lost 0 bases to trimming and J lost 8 bases, with 7 bases between them. Germline CDR1 and CDR2: KGHDR and SFDVKD. The CDR3 runs to 13 residues. The CDR3 DNA reads TGTGCCACCAGTGATTTGACTGGCGATGAGCAGTTCTTC. Amino acids: CATSDLTGDEQFF.

This chain joins TRBV7-6 and TRBJ2-1, with 7 bases that match TRBD2. The CDR3 has 16 amino acids. V lost 5 bases, J lost 7 bases, and 14 bases stayed unmatched. The germline V gene has CDR1 SGHVS and CDR2 FNYEAQ. CDR3 sequence reads: CASSPFLAGVFNEQFF. DNA for the CDR3: TGTGCCAGCAGCCCCTTTCTTGCGGGAGTTTTTAATGAGCAGTTCTTC.

This chain connects TRBV5-6 to TRBJ2-7, with a weak D call TRBD2 (6 bases). Germline V gene lookup returns CDR1 SGHDT and CDR2 YYEEEE. The CDR3 is made up of 16 amino acids. V was cut by 3 bases and J by 1 base, with 17 bases left in between. CDR3 coding DNA: TGTGCCAGCAGCTCTTCTAACGGGGGACTGTCCTACGAGCAGTACTTC. Its translation: CASSSSNGGLSYEQYF.

The V call is TRBV28, the J call TRBJ1-2; D perhaps matches TRBD1 (5 bases). With 4 bases removed from V and 6 bases from J, the gap between germline ends came to 12 bases. The V gene's germline CDR1 is MDHEN and CDR2 SYDVKM. The CDR3 consists of 13 residues. The CDR3 here is CASSSLDSNGYTF. The CDR3 DNA follows: TGTGCCAGCAGTTCCCTCGACAGTAATGGCTACACCTTC.

The genes are TRBV14 and TRBJ1-1; D is undetermined. The V end was cut by 4 bases, the J end by 0 bases, with 18 bases between. Per germline, CDR1 SGHDN and CDR2 FVKESK. This CDR3 is built from 17 residues. The CDR3 here is CASSLLKGSSMNTEAFF. The CDR3 coding sequence is TGTGCCAGCAGCCTATTGAAGGGCAGCTCCATGAACACTGAAGCTTTCTTT.

The rearrangement links TRBV21-1 to TRBJ2-7; the D call in the table, TRBD1, was not verified against the DNA. TRBV21-1 is a pseudogene segment. The length of the CDR3 is 17 residues. CDR3 protein: CASSKLGQGFYSYEQYF. Here the CDR3 DNA reads TGTGCCAGCAGCAAACTCGGACAGGGCTTTTACTCCTACGAGCAGTACTTC.

The rearrangement joins TRBV3-1 to TRBJ1-2; TRBD1 aligns across 7 bases. This CDR3 has 15 amino acids. Germline V gene data show CDR1 as LGHDT and CDR2 as YNNKEL (reference sequence). The junction had 5 bases not matched to a gene; V was cut back by 0 bases and J by 4 bases. CDR3 residues: CASSQDWGTAYGYTF. CDR3 in DNA: TGTGCCAGCAGCCAAGATTGGGGGACAGCCTATGGCTACACCTTC.

The gene calls are TRBV2 and TRBJ2-3; 7 bases align to TRBD2. Trimming took 8 bases from V and 2 from J; bases not matched to a gene: 4. Per germline, CDR1 SNHLY and CDR2 FYNNEI. This CDR3 comprises 13 residues. For the CDR3, the DNA is TGTGCCAGCGGGGGGGAAAACACAGATACGCAGTATTTT. Translated, it gives CASGGENTDTQYF.

This clonotype came up a few times. The chain joins TRBV28 to TRBJ2-7, with TRBD2 identical over 7 bases. J was trimmed by 4 bases and V by 4 bases; bases with no gene match: 16. This CDR3 is built from 17 residues. The germline V gene has CDR1 MDHEN and CDR2 SYDVKM. The CDR3 is CASSWGINPAGRYEQYF. The CDR3 coding sequence is TGTGCCAGCAGTTGGGGAATTAATCCAGCGGGAAGGTACGAGCAGTACTTC.

The CDR3 sequence: CASSSSSAGLAGEETQYF. CDR3 DNA: TGTGCCAGCAGCTCCTCTTCCGCGGGACTAGCGGGAGAAGAGACCCAGTACTTC. The chain combines TRBV7-9 with TRBJ2-5; 14 bases are a match to TRBD2. With V trimmed by 4 bases and J by 3 bases, 10 bases remained unmatched. This CDR3 is 18 amino acids long. CDR1 and CDR2 from the germline V gene are SEHNR and FQNEAQ (reference sequence).